This T cell receptor (beta chain) was recovered during a study of graft-versus-host responses after intestinal transplantation (dated by TCRdb to the early 2020s). About the full investigation: Multivisceral, liver-intestinal, or isolated intestinal transplants were received by the recipients. Alloreactive clones were identified by sequencing pre-transplant mixed lymphocyte reaction products and comparing these products with unstimulated pre-transplant donor and recipient T cells. After intestinal transplantation, graft-versus-host and host-versus-graft alloreactive T cell clones in the graft, circulation and bone marrow were tracked using bulk TCR-beta CDR3 sequencing. Rather than going through the commercial service, samples from three later patients were sequenced in-house on an Illumina MiSeq and processed with MiXCR. Anti-thymocyte globulin induction was given to all recipients, followed by maintenance tacrolimus and steroids for approximately three years. Donor T cell macrochimerism was defined as a peak of at least 4% donor T cells among recipient peripheral blood mononuclear cells. The cohort enrolled approximately 24 intestinal transplant recipients, one of whom was a retransplant, and a few patients without pretransplant specimens were excluded.

The study at large found these results: The relatively low number and heterogeneity of intestinal transplant patients limited the conclusions. Peak levels of circulating GvH clones were associated with declines in HvG clones early after transplant. Patients with donor T cell macrochimerism had high GvH to HvG T cell clonal ratios in their allografts. GvH clones were found in recipient bone marrow, and some of the GvH clones appeared earlier in ileal mucosa or blood, which is consistent with an intestinal mucosal origin.

Receptor amplification or capture employed the immunoSEQ multiplex PCR assay. For most patients, genomic DNA was isolated using the Qiagen DNeasy Blood and Tissue Kit and was shipped frozen to Adaptive Biotechnologies for TCR sequencing. For most patients, genomic DNA was subjected to high-throughput TCR-beta CDR3 sequencing by Adaptive Biotechnologies. In the paper's pipeline: Adaptive's ImmunoSEQ software was the source of the TCR sequencing data for roughly 19 patients, while three other patients were processed with MiXCR and VDJtools. To correct CD4 versus CD8 sorting errors, any sequence found in both subsets at a frequency ratio below 5:1 was removed. Because the origin of CDR3 nucleotide sequences shared between donor and recipient could not be assigned, those sequences were removed. To be classed as alloreactive, a clone needed at least 2-fold expansion over unstimulated cells and a minimum CFSE-low frequency of 0.002% (template counts) or 0.001% (read counts). Clones were considered mappable if detected in sequenced pre-transplant spleen, lymph node, or MLR CFSE-low populations of the donor or recipient. Cumulative frequency of alloreactive clones was calculated as a percentage of all sequences weighted by copy number. TCRdb stores this immuneACCESS table with in-frame sequences only. Part of the clones is absent; in the studies checked, under half of the shortfall reflects unresolved V genes, and no reason is known for the rest. V, J and clone size were drawn from that table, and D and trimming were deduced from the DNA. This sample has around 99,000 clones in its table, and roughly 90% of those were observed once. The top ten clones comprise 0.6% to 0.8% of the sample.

Read against the paper, the sample's time point label means: cells obtained before transplantation from donor or recipient. CD3+CD4+ and CD3+CD8+ populations were FACS-sorted from unstimulated pre-transplant donor and recipient cells taken from spleen or lymph nodes. The CDR3 goes from the cysteine to the phenylalanine over 15 residues. The DNA shown is the 45-base CDR3, in frame from base 1. The germline V gene encodes CDR1 MRHNA and CDR2 SNTAGT. Ends trimmed: V by 0 bases, J by 6 bases; bases unmatched to a gene: 3. With respect to this clone: No cognate antigen has been identified for it. No base quality values were provided; no much bigger clone lies one nucleotide off.

This clonotype originated in a human donor who was the organ donor for an intestinal transplant. This sequence uses TRBV6-4 and TRBJ2-1; 9 central nucleotides agree with TRBD1. This material consisted of unstimulated CD4+ T cells sorted from spleen or lymph node cells, taken before transplant. The nucleotides are TGTGCCAGCAGTGACTCGGGGACAGGGACCAATGAGCAGTTCTTC. Its translation is CASSDSGTGTNEQFF.